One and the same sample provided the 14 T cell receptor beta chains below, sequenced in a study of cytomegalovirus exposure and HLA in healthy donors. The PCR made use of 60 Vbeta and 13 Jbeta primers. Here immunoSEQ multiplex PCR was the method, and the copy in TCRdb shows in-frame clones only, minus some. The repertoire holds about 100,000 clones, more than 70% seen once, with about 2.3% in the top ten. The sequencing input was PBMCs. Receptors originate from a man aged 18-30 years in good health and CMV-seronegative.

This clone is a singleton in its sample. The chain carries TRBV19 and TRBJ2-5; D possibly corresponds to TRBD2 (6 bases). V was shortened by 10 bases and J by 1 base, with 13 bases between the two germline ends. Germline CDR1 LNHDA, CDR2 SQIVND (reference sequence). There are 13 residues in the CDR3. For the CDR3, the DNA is TGTGCCACCGCGGAGGGGTCCCAAGAGACCCAGTACTTC. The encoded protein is CATAEGSQETQYF.

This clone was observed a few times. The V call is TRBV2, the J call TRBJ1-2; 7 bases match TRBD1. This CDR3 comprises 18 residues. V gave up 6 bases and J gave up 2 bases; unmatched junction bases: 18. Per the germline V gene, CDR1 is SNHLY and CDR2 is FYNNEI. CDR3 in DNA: TGTGCCAGCAGCCCAAACCTGGCAGGGGGGATACCCAACTATGGCTACACCTTC. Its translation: CASSPNLAGGIPNYGYTF.

In DNA, the CDR3 is TGTGCCAGTAGCCCCGGGACAGGGCAGGGCACTGAAGCTTTCTTT. It specifies CASSPGTGQGTEAFF. This chain joins TRBV19 and TRBJ1-1, with 9 bases matching TRBD1. Trimming removed 6 bases from V and 4 bases from J; junction bases left unmatched: 9. CDR1 LNHDA and CDR2 SQIVND come from the germline V gene (reference sequence). The CDR3 has 15 residues.

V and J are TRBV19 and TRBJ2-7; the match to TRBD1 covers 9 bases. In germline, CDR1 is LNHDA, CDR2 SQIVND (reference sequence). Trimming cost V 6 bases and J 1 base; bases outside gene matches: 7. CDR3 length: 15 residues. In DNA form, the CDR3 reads TGTGCCAGTAGCCCAGACAGGGGGATTTCCTACGAGCAGTACTTC. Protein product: CASSPDRGISYEQYF.

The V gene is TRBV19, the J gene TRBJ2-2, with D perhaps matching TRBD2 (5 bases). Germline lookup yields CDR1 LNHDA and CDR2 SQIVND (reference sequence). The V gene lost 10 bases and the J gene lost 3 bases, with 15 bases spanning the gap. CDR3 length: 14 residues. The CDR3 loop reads CATTRRTYTGELFF. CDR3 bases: TGTGCCACCACTCGAAGGACTTACACCGGGGAGCTGTTTTTT.

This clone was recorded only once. The CDR3 bases are TGTGCCAGCAGCTTAAAGGGGTCCGGGTACGAGCAGTACTTC. It is translated as CASSLKGSGYEQYF. The chain employs TRBV11-2 and TRBJ2-7, with D possibly matching TRBD1 (5 bases). V was trimmed by 2 bases and J by 4 bases, leaving 12 bases between them. Germline V gene lookup returns CDR1 SGHAT and CDR2 FQNNGV. The CDR3 is 14 residues long. The variable domain in full, completed from reference TRBV11-2 and TRBJ2-7, reads EAGVAQSPRYKIIEKRQSVAFWCNPISGHATLYWYQQILGQGPKLLIQFQNNGVVDDSQLPKDRFSAERLKGVDSTLKIQPAKLEDSAVYLCASSLKGSGYEQYFGPGTRLTVT.

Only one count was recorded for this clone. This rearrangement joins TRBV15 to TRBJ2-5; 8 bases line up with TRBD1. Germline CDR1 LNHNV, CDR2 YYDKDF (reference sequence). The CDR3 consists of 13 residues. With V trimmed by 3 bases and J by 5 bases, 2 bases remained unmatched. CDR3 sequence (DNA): TGTGCCACCAGCAGTTGGGACAGGGAGACCCAGTACTTC. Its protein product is CATSSWDRETQYF.

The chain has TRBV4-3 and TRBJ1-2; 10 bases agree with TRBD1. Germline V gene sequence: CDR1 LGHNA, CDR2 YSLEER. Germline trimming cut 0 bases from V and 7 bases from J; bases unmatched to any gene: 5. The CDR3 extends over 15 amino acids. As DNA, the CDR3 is TGCGCCAGCAGCCAAGAGCGGGACAGGGGTGTTGGCTACACCTTC. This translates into CASSQERDRGVGYTF.

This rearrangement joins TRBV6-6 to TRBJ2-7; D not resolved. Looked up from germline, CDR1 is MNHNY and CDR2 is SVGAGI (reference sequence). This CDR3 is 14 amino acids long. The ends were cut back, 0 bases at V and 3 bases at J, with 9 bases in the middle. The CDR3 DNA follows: TGTGCCAGCAGTTACTCGTCAAGGAGCTACGAGCAGTACTTC. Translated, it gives CASSYSSRSYEQYF.

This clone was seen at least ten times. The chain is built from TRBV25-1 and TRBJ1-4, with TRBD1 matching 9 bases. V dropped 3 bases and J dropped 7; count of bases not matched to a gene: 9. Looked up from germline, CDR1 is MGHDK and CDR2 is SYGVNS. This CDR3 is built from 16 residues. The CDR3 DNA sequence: TGTGCCAGCAGTGAGAGGGGACAGGGTTCCGCTGAAAAACTGTTTTTT. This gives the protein CASSERGQGSAEKLFF.

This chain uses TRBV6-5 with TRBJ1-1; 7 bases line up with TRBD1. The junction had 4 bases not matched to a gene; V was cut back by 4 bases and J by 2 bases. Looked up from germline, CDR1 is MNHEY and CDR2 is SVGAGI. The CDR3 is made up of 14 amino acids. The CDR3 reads CASSWRQGNTEAFF. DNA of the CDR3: TGTGCCAGCAGTTGGAGACAGGGAAACACTGAAGCTTTCTTT.

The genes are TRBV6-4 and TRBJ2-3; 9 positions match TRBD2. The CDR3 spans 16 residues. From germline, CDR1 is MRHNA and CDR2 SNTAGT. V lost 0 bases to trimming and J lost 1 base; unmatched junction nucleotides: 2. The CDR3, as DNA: TGTGCCAGCAGTGACTCTGCGGGGGGGGGCACAGATACGCAGTATTTT. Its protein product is CASSDSAGGGTDTQYF.

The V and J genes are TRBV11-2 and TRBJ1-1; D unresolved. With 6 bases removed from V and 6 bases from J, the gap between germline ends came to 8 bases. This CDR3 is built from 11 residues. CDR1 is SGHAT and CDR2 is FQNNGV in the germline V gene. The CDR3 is CASRGYAEAFF. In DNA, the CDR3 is TGTGCCAGCAGGGGCTATGCTGAAGCTTTCTTT.

CDR3: CASSLIRVHEQYF. The CDR3, as DNA: TGTGCCAGCAGCTTAATCCGGGTTCACGAGCAGTACTTC. The J gene is TRBJ2-7, the V gene TRBV11-2; no reliable D call. This CDR3 comprises 13 residues. Germline-derived CDR1 and CDR2 are SGHAT and FQNNGV. The V and J ends lost 2 bases and 5 bases respectively, with 10 bases between them.